This TCR beta chain derives from a study of blood T cell repertoires in COVID-19. Study-level background: Samples taken during acute and convalescent COVID-19 were collected in the United States, Italy and Spain.

Produced via immunoSEQ multiplex PCR; TCRdb's table is partial and in-frame only. The sample holds about 320,000 clones, approximately 90% seen once. V was trimmed by 4 bases and J by 1 base, leaving 13 bases between them. Germline lookup yields CDR1 MDHEN and CDR2 SYDVKM. CDR3 size: 15 residues. The sequenced sample was peripheral blood. The TCR originated in a woman younger than 45 with COVID-19, enrolled during active disease. V gene TRBV28 combines with J gene TRBJ1-1; a weak D match, TRBD1 (5 bases). The CDR3 DNA reads as TGTGCCAGCAGTTCGAAAGGGGCGTGGAACACTGAAGCTTTCTTT. As protein: CASSSKGAWNTEAFF. Full variable domain (missing parts from reference TRBV28 and TRBJ1-1): DVKVTQSSRYLVKRTGEKVFLECVQDMDHENMFWYRQDPGLGLRLIYFSYDVKMKEKGDIPEGYSVSREKKERFSLILESASTNQTSMYLCASSSKGAWNTEAFFGQGTRLTVV.